The 7 T cell receptor beta chains below were found in one sample sequenced in a study of CD8+ T cells in alopecia areata. The sample's treatment: oral pan-JAK inhibitor, 5-10 mg twice daily. RNA was extracted and reverse transcribed into cDNA as the sequencing template. The assay was immunoSEQ multiplex PCR, and TCRdb's table has in-frame clones only and misses some. Of 200,000 to 250,000 clones listed, about 58% are singletons. The sample here was CD4+ T cells sorted from blood, taken at week 4, from a patient treated with tofacitinib. Receptors were obtained from a human donor with alopecia areata.

A few counts support this clone. The chain combines TRBV30 with TRBJ1-2; D is undetermined. V was cut by 5 bases and J by 8 bases, with 12 bases left in between. CDR1 is GTSNPN and CDR2 is SVGIG in the germline V gene (reference sequence). The CDR3 length is 11 residues. CDR3 sequence (DNA): TGTGCCTGGTCGAACGATCGCGGCTACACCTTC. Protein: CAWSNDRGYTF.

This clone was counted only a few times. J is TRBJ1-6 and V is TRBV15; tentatively, D is TRBD1 (5 bases). V lost 1 base and J 7 bases, leaving 5 bases between the germline ends. The CDR3 has 13 amino acids. Germline CDR1 LNHNV, CDR2 YYDKDF (reference sequence). The CDR3 DNA reads TGTGCCACCAGCAGAGGACAGAATTCACCCCTCCACTTT. This encodes CATSRGQNSPLHF.

The chain combines TRBV29-1 with TRBJ1-2; D not certain. The CDR3 is 13 amino acids. V gave up 5 bases and J gave up 1 base, with 11 bases separating them. CDR1 is SQVTM, CDR2 ANQGSEA, per germline. The CDR3 DNA is TGCAGCGTTAAACCGACGGATAACTATGGCTACACCTTC. Amino acids: CSVKPTDNYGYTF.

This clone appeared a few times. The chain joins TRBV30 to TRBJ2-1; D possibly corresponds to TRBD1 (6 bases). V lost 3 bases to trimming and J lost 7 bases, with 10 bases between them. The CDR3 has 12 amino acids. Germline loops: CDR1 GTSNPN, CDR2 SVGIG (reference sequence). The CDR3, as DNA: TGTGCCTGGAGGGGACACAGGAATGAGCAGTTCTTC. It specifies CAWRGHRNEQFF. Full variable domain (outside the CDR3, taken from reference TRBV30 and TRBJ2-1): SQTIHQWPATLVQPVGSPLSLECTVEGTSNPNLYWYRQAAGRGLQLLFYSVGIGQISSEVPQNLSASRPQDRQFILSSKKLLLSDSGFYLCAWRGHRNEQFFGPGTRLTVL.

In its sample, this clone was seen a few times. This chain links TRBV19 with TRBJ1-1, with a weak D call TRBD1 (6 bases). V was trimmed by 2 bases and J by 1 base, leaving 11 bases between them. Germline V gene data show CDR1 as LNHDA and CDR2 as SQIVND (reference sequence). The CDR3 extends over 15 amino acids. The CDR3 here is CASSISDSQNTEAFF. The DNA for the CDR3 is TGTGCCAGTAGTATATCGGACAGCCAGAACACTGAAGCTTTCTTT.

The chain combines TRBV2 with TRBJ2-7; D is ambiguous. This CDR3 has 11 residues. The germline CDR1 and CDR2 sequences are SNHLY and FYNNEI. Trimming stripped 7 bases from V and 6 bases from J, with 10 bases between. CDR3 loop: CASKLGSEQYF. DNA for the CDR3: TGTGCCAGCAAGCTAGGCTCCGAGCAGTACTTC.

This sequence joins TRBV6-5 and TRBJ2-3; 7 bases agree with TRBD2. Trimming took 6 bases from V and 0 from J; bases not matched to a gene: 6. Germline values: CDR1 MNHEY, CDR2 SVGAGI. CDR3 length: 15 amino acids. The CDR3 here is CASRPRGDSTDTQYF. The DNA for the CDR3 is TGTGCCAGCAGACCCCGGGGGGACAGCACAGATACGCAGTATTTT.